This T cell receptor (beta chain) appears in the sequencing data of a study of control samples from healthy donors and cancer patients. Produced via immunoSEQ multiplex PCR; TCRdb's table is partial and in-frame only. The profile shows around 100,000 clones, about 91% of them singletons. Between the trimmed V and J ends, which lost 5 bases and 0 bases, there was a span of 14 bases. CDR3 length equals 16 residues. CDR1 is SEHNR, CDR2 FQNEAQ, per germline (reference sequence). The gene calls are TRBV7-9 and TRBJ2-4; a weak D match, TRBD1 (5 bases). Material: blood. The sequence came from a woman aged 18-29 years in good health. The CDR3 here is CASSPALGLAKNIQYF. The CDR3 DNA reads TGTGCCAGCAGCCCAGCGTTGGGGCTAGCCAAAAACATTCAGTACTTC.